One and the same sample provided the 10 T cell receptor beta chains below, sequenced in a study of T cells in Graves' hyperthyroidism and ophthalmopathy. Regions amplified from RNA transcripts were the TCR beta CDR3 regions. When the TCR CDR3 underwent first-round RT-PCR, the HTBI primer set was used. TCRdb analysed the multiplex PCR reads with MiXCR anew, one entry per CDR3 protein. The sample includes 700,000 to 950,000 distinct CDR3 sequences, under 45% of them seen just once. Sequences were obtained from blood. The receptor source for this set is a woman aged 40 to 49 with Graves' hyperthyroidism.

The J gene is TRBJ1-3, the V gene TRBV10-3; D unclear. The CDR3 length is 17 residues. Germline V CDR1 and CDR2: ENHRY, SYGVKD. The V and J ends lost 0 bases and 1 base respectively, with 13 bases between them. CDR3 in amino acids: CAISESSPEVSGNTIYF. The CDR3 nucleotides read TGTGCCATCAGTGAGTCCTCCCCAGAGGTTTCTGGAAACACCATATATTTT.

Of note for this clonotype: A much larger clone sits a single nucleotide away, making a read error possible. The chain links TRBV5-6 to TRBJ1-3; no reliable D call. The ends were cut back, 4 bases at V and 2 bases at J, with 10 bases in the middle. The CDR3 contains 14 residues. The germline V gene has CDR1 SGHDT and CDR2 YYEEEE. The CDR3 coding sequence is TGTGCCAGCAGCAGCCTCCACGCTGGAAACACCATATATTTT. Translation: CASSSLHAGNTIYF.

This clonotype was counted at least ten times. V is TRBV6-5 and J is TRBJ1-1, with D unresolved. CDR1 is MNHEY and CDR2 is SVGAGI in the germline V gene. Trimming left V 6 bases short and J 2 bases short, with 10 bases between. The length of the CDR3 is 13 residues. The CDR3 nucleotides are TGTGCCAGCAGGAAGGGTGTTAACACTGAAGCTTTCTTT. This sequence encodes CASRKGVNTEAFF.

In DNA, the CDR3 is TGTGCCAGCAGTTCCGAGCGGGGGAGTGGAAACACCATATATTTT. It encodes CASSSERGSGNTIYF. V is TRBV2 and J is TRBJ1-3; D may be TRBD1 (5 bases). The V gene lost 5 bases and the J gene lost 3 bases, with 14 bases spanning the gap. The CDR3 spans 15 residues. Germline V gene lookup returns CDR1 SNHLY and CDR2 FYNNEI.

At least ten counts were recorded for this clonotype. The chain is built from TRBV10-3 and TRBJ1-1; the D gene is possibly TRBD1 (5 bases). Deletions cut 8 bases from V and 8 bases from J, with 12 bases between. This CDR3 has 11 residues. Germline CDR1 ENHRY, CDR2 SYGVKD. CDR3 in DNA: TGTGCCATCTCCCAGGGCACAGAAGCTTTCTTT. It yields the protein CAISQGTEAFF.

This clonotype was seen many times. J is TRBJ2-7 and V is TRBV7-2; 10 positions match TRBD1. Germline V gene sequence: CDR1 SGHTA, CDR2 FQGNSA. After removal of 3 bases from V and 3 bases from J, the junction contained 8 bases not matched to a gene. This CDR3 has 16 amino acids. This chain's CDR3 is CASSLAPRTGGYEQYF. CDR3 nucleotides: TGTGCCAGCAGCTTGGCACCGAGGACAGGGGGCTACGAGCAGTACTTC.

CDR3 in DNA: TGTGCCAGCAGTGAACCCGTTTATGGCTACACCTTC. This sequence encodes CASSEPVYGYTF. The rearrangement links TRBV2 to TRBJ1-2, with D unclear. V was pared by 2 bases and J by 5 bases, with 6 bases between. The CDR3 has 12 amino acids. The germline V gene has CDR1 SNHLY and CDR2 FYNNEI.

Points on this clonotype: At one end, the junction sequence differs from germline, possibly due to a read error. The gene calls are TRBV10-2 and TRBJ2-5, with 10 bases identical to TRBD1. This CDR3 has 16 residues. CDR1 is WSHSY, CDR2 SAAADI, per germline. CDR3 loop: CASSPPIGTGERTQYF. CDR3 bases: TGTGCCAGCTCACCACCAATTGGGACAGGGGAGCGGACCCAGTACTTC.

CDR3 DNA sequence: TGTGCCAGCAGCTTAGTGGTGGGACAGGGGGCAGAAGAGCAGTACTTC. Its protein is CASSLVVGQGAEEQYF. V and J are TRBV7-9 and TRBJ2-7, with 12 bases matching TRBD1. Germline assignment: CDR1 SEHNR and CDR2 FQNEAQ (reference sequence). J was trimmed by 7 bases and V by 1 base; bases with no gene match: 8. CDR3 size: 16 residues.

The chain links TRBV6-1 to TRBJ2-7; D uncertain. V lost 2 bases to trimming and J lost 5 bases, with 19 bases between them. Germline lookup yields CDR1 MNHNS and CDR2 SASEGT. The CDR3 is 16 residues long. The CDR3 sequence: CASSEFPGRLVDEQYF. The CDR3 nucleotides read TGTGCCAGCAGTGAATTCCCTGGACGGCTTGTCGACGAGCAGTACTTC.